This is a list of T cell receptor beta chains from one sample in a study of blood T cell repertoires in COVID-19. TCRdb's table, derived via immunoSEQ multiplex PCR, lists solely in-frame clones and lacks some. The data hold 360,000 or so clones, with 88% observed a single time. Specimen: PBMCs or T cells enriched from blood (not recorded which). All receptors come from a woman aged 25 to 39 who had been exposed to COVID-19. The CDR3 runs from the conserved cysteine through the conserved F or W. Size values are once, few and many counts, or a class for expanded clones, and some rows have none.

V	length	size	CDR3
TRBV15	12	.	CATSLRQYGYTF
TRBV4-2	16	few	CASSQDRGTGSEKLFF
TRBV6-2/TRBV6-3	12	.	CASSYQRWEQYF
TRBV5-4	17	.	CASSSPTSGRHQETQYF
TRBV19	19	.	CASSIGGLNPVSSYNEQFF
TRBV18	14	.	CASSPFQGQETQYF
TRBV19	13	.	CASSRSQNYGYTF
TRBV12-3/TRBV12-4	13	.	CASGQGAEETQYF
TRBV5-1	15	.	CASSLVTGTNYGYTF
TRBV28	16	.	CASATGNVVSNQPQHF
TRBV2	16	few	CASSEVGQGAGNTIYF
TRBV28	17	.	CASSPAKGDPRHNEQFF
TRBV24-1	17	.	CAGGLAGGSQTYNEQFF
TRBV4-1	14	.	CASSPSDSGNTIYF
TRBV7-9	14	few	CASSFRDKGHEQYF
TRBV18	16	once	CASSPRTGTKDQPQHF
TRBV29-1	13	.	CSVDDTSGNTIYF
TRBV12-5	19	.	CASGLVPGTSGRASSEQFF
TRBV9	15	.	CASSPRPLITYEQYF
TRBV19	14	.	CASSMDRPTDTQYF
TRBV3-1/TRBV3-2	14	.	CASSQDRAHYGYTF
TRBV9	15	.	CASSVGTSGQETQYF
TRBV5-4	15	few	CASSLDGRDTYEQYF
TRBV29-1	14	.	CSVLGLKGVYGYTF
TRBV28	13	.	CASGQGATDTQYF
TRBV11-2	17	.	CASSLALAGGSVDEQFF